One and the same sample provided the 29 T cell receptor beta chains below, sequenced in a study of blood T cell repertoires in COVID-19. Assay: immunoSEQ multiplex PCR; the TCRdb copy retains only in-frame clones and omits some. The sample records approximately 170,000 clones, 65% to 85% being singletons. The sequenced sample was PBMCs or T cells enriched from blood (not recorded which). All receptors derive from a woman in her 50s in a cohort exposed to, infected with or recovered from COVID-19 (not recorded which).

CDR3 loop: CASSSIRGVDQPQHF. The DNA of the CDR3 is TGTGCCAGCAGTTCGATCAGGGGTGTTGATCAGCCCCAGCATTTT. The chain uses TRBV6-2 or TRBV6-3 and TRBJ1-5, with D possibly matching TRBD1 (6 bases). Germline V lookup: CDR1 MNHEY, CDR2 SVGEGT. The CDR3 consists of 15 residues. V was clipped by 4 bases and J by 5 bases, with 15 bases between them.

This chain connects TRBV5-3 to TRBJ2-7, with a possible D match to TRBD1 (6 bases). TRBV5-3 counts as an open reading frame of uncertain function. The V and J ends lost 1 base and 3 bases respectively, with 8 bases between them. CDR3 length: 13 residues. CDR3 DNA: TGTGCCAGAAGCTTGAGCAGGGGCTACGAGCAGTACTTC. Encoded protein: CARSLSRGYEQYF.

J is TRBJ1-6 and V is TRBV28; the D gene is possibly TRBD1 (6 bases). Germline CDR1 reads MDHEN; CDR2 reads SYDVKM. The CDR3 totals 17 residues. Trimming cost V 7 bases and J 1 base, with 17 bases left between them. CDR3 nucleotide sequence: TGTGCCAGCAATACGTTTCAGGGGAAGTCCTATAATTCACCCCTCCACTTT. Encoded protein: CASNTFQGKSYNSPLHF.

The J gene is TRBJ1-4, the V gene TRBV15, with D perhaps matching TRBD1 (5 bases). Per the germline V gene, CDR1 is LNHNV and CDR2 is YYDKDF (reference sequence). V was cut by 0 bases and J by 8 bases, with 13 bases left in between. CDR3 size: 15 residues. CDR3 nucleotides: TGTGCCACCAGCAGAGAAGGATGGGACTCGGAAAAACTGTTTTTT. Residues: CATSREGWDSEKLFF.

This rearrangement joins TRBV18 to TRBJ2-6, with a weak D call TRBD2 (5 bases). The germline gives CDR1 KGHSH, CDR2 LQKENI. Between the trimmed V and J ends, which lost 3 bases and 1 base, there was a span of 13 bases. The CDR3 has 17 amino acids. The CDR3 spells CASSPYSAGSGANVLTF. The CDR3 DNA sequence: TGTGCCAGCTCACCTTACAGCGCGGGTTCTGGGGCCAACGTCCTGACTTTC. Full variable domain (outside the CDR3, taken from reference TRBV18 and TRBJ2-6): NAGVMQNPRHLVRRRGQEARLRCSPMKGHSHVYWYRQLPEEGLKFMVYLQKENIIDESGMPKERFSAEFPKEGPSILRIQQVVRGDSAAYFCASSPYSAGSGANVLTFGAGSRLTVL.

The CDR3 DNA sequence: TGTGCCATCAGTGAGTCGAGGGACAGCTACAATGAGCAGTTCTTC. Encoded protein: CAISESRDSYNEQFF. The rearrangement links TRBV10-3 to TRBJ2-1; 7 bases line up with TRBD1. CDR3 length equals 15 residues. The J segment lost 3 bases and the V segment lost 0 bases, leaving 2 bases of the junction unmatched. Looked up from germline, CDR1 is ENHRY and CDR2 is SYGVKD.

The genes are TRBV6-2 or TRBV6-3 and TRBJ1-5, with D uncertain. Trimming took 0 bases from V and 5 from J, leaving 14 bases between them. The length of the CDR3 is 16 residues. Germline V gives CDR1 MNHEY, CDR2 SVGEGT. The CDR3 DNA reads as TGTGCCAGCAGTTACTCTTCCAGGCTTCAGTATCAGCCCCAGCATTTT. Translation: CASSYSSRLQYQPQHF.

The chain links TRBV7-9 to TRBJ2-7; TRBD1 aligns across 8 bases. Germline values: CDR1 SEHNR, CDR2 FQNEAQ (reference sequence). There are 13 residues in the CDR3. After removal of 6 bases from V and 4 bases from J, the junction contained 5 bases not matched to a gene. DNA for the CDR3: TGTGCCAGCAGGCAGGGGGCGTCTTACGAGCAGTACTTC. Translated: CASRQGASYEQYF. Based on the CDR3 plus reference TRBV7-9 and TRBJ2-7, the full variable domain is DTGVSQNPRHKITKRGQNVTFRCDPISEHNRLYWYRQTLGQGPEFLTYFQNEAQLEKSRLLSDRFSAERPKGSFSTLEIQRTEQGDSAMYLCASRQGASYEQYFGPGTRLTVT.

This clone has only a few counts. The genes are TRBV19 and TRBJ2-7, with unresolved D. The germline V gene has CDR1 LNHDA and CDR2 SQIVND (reference sequence). Trimming stripped 2 bases from V and 4 bases from J, with 9 bases between. The CDR3 consists of 13 residues. The CDR3, as DNA: TGTGCCAGTAGTATATCCCTGCGATACGAGCAGTACTTC. This translates into CASSISLRYEQYF.

DNA of the CDR3: TGTGCCACAAAGGCAGGGGGTGAGCCGTCACCCCTCCACTTT. Translating it yields CATKAGGEPSPLHF. The chain joins TRBV28 to TRBJ1-6; 7 nucleotides match TRBD1. CDR3 length: 14 amino acids. Per the germline V gene, CDR1 is MDHEN and CDR2 is SYDVKM. Trimming removed 10 bases from V and 10 bases from J; junction bases left unmatched: 13.

V is TRBV7-2 and J is TRBJ1-1, with D uncertain. Germline CDR1 and CDR2: SGHTA and FQGNSA. V lost 6 bases to trimming and J lost 0 bases, with 8 bases between them. This CDR3 comprises 13 residues. CDR3 DNA sequence: TGTGCCAGCAGTATTTACATGAACACTGAAGCTTTCTTT. Encoded protein: CASSIYMNTEAFF.

The chain combines TRBV6-4 with TRBJ2-1, with 7 bases fitting TRBD2. The CDR3 runs 14 residues. Germline trimming cut 6 bases from V and 7 bases from J; bases unmatched to any gene: 9. Germline CDR1 MRHNA, CDR2 SNTAGT. CDR3 region: CASSQERDRNEQFF. CDR3 nucleotide sequence: TGTGCCAGCAGCCAGGAGCGGGACCGTAATGAGCAGTTCTTC.

The rearrangement joins TRBV28 to TRBJ1-4, with D tentatively TRBD1 (5 bases). V gave up 8 bases and J gave up 7 bases, with 20 bases separating them. Germline V gives CDR1 MDHEN, CDR2 SYDVKM. The CDR3 totals 15 residues. This CDR3 is CASHTPGLGGEKLFF. CDR3 coding DNA: TGTGCCAGCCATACCCCCGGGCTGGGGGGTGAAAAACTGTTTTTT.

This clone was seen a few times. V usage is TRBV10-3 and J usage is TRBJ1-1; 8 nucleotides agree with TRBD1. The V segment lost 6 bases and the J segment 3 bases; nucleotides outside the gene matches: 3. Germline-derived CDR1 and CDR2 are ENHRY and SYGVKD. CDR3 size: 13 residues. CDR3 nucleotides: TGTGCCATCAGACCGGACAGGGACACTGAAGCTTTCTTT. Amino acids: CAIRPDRDTEAFF.

This clone has more than one count but fewer than ten. The rearrangement joins TRBV11-2 to TRBJ1-2, with TRBD1 matching 7 bases. Germline assignment: CDR1 SGHAT and CDR2 FQNNGV. Trimming took 7 bases from V and 7 from J; bases not matched to a gene: 6. This CDR3 comprises 12 residues. The CDR3 reads CASTPTGPGYTF. The CDR3, as DNA: TGTGCCAGCACCCCGACAGGGCCTGGCTACACCTTC. The full variable domain, with the rest looked up from reference TRBV11-2 and TRBJ1-2, is EAGVAQSPRYKIIEKRQSVAFWCNPISGHATLYWYQQILGQGPKLLIQFQNNGVVDDSQLPKDRFSAERLKGVDSTLKIQPAKLEDSAVYLCASTPTGPGYTFGSGTRLTVV.

This clone appeared once. This chain joins TRBV21-1 and TRBJ1-5. TRBV21-1 is a listed pseudogene. CDR3 length: 17 amino acids. The CDR3: CASTTDYRGARGQPQHF. The DNA for the CDR3 is TGTGCCTCAACCACGGATTATCGGGGGGCGCGGGGTCAGCCCCAGCATTTT.

This rearrangement joins TRBV30 to TRBJ2-6; the D gene is possibly TRBD2 (6 bases). This CDR3 contains 15 residues. The germline gives CDR1 GTSNPN, CDR2 SVGIG (reference sequence). Trimming took off 2 bases at V and 4 bases at J, with 12 bases between the two ends. CDR3 sequence: CAWSPGTAGANVLTF. CDR3 nucleotides: TGTGCCTGGAGTCCCGGGACTGCCGGGGCCAACGTCCTGACTTTC. Full variable domain (missing parts from reference TRBV30 and TRBJ2-6): SQTIHQWPATLVQPVGSPLSLECTVEGTSNPNLYWYRQAAGRGLQLLFYSVGIGQISSEVPQNLSASRPQDRQFILSSKKLLLSDSGFYLCAWSPGTAGANVLTFGAGSRLTVL.

This chain links TRBV11-2 with TRBJ2-7; 11 bases agree with TRBD2. The CDR3 sequence is 15 residues long. The germline V gene has CDR1 SGHAT and CDR2 FQNNGV. V was pared by 4 bases and J by 3 bases, with 5 bases of the junction left unmatched. The CDR3 DNA is TGTGCCAGCAGCTCCAAACTAGCGGGGGACTACGAGCAGTACTTC. This codes for CASSSKLAGDYEQYF.

J is TRBJ2-3 and V is TRBV24-1, with 11 positions matching TRBD2. Germline loops: CDR1 KGHDR, CDR2 SFDVKD. The CDR3 is 17 residues long. V lost 3 bases and J lost 0; bases outside the gene matches: 4. The CDR3 sequence is CATSDKGTSGSTDTQYF. The CDR3 nucleotides read TGTGCCACCAGTGATAAAGGGACTAGCGGAAGCACAGATACGCAGTATTTT.

The V gene is TRBV2, the J gene TRBJ2-1; TRBD2 agrees at 14 bases. Germline V gene data show CDR1 as SNHLY and CDR2 as FYNNEI. CDR3 size: 15 residues. Losses at the gene ends were 6 bases for V and 7 bases for J; bases not matched to a gene: 5. The CDR3 coding sequence is TGTGCCAGCAGCCTCAGGACTAGCGGGGGGAATGAGCAGTTCTTC. This sequence encodes CASSLRTSGGNEQFF.

The chain carries TRBV6-5 and TRBJ1-4; 8 nucleotides line up with TRBD1. CDR1 and CDR2 from the germline V gene are MNHEY and SVGAGI. This CDR3 spans 13 amino acids. With V trimmed by 7 bases and J by 7 bases, 5 bases remained unmatched. The DNA for the CDR3 is TGTGCCAGCAACCCTGGACAGGGTGAAAAACTGTTTTTT. Its protein is CASNPGQGEKLFF.

This chain joins TRBV5-1 and TRBJ1-2, with D maybe TRBD1 (5 bases). V was clipped by 5 bases and J by 0 bases, with 20 bases between them. The CDR3 loop spans 17 amino acids. In germline, CDR1 is SGHRS, CDR2 YFSETQ. CDR3 nucleotide sequence: TGCGCCAGCAGACCTTCTATGTATGGGGCCTCTAACTATGGCTACACCTTC. Protein product: CASRPSMYGASNYGYTF.

This clone was seen more than once but under ten times. V and J are TRBV18 and TRBJ2-7, with TRBD1 matching 8 bases. CDR3 length: 15 residues. Germline V gives CDR1 KGHSH, CDR2 LQKENI. V was clipped by 2 bases and J by 2 bases; unmatched bases: 5. CDR3: CASSPTGTGTYEQYF. The DNA of the CDR3 is TGTGCCAGCTCACCAACGGGGACAGGAACCTACGAGCAGTACTTC. Full variable domain (remainder filled in from reference TRBV18 and TRBJ2-7): NAGVMQNPRHLVRRRGQEARLRCSPMKGHSHVYWYRQLPEEGLKFMVYLQKENIIDESGMPKERFSAEFPKEGPSILRIQQVVRGDSAAYFCASSPTGTGTYEQYFGPGTRLTVT.

This clone was detected a few times. This chain links TRBV5-1 with TRBJ2-7; perhaps TRBD1 as D (6 bases). V was cut by 1 base and J by 5 bases, with 13 bases left in between. CDR3 length: 14 residues. Germline CDR1 reads SGHRS; CDR2 reads YFSETQ. CDR3 in amino acids: CASSLTGPPDEQYF. CDR3 sequence (DNA): TGCGCCAGCAGCTTGACAGGGCCGCCCGACGAGCAGTACTTC. Based on the CDR3 plus reference TRBV5-1 and TRBJ2-7, the full variable domain is KAGVTQTPRYLIKTRGQQVTLSCSPISGHRSVSWYQQTPGQGLQFLFEYFSETQRNKGNFPGRFSGRQFSNSRSEMNVSTLELGDSALYLCASSLTGPPDEQYFGPGTRLTVT.

V and J are TRBV15 and TRBJ2-3; D is perhaps TRBD1 (6 bases). The V gene's germline CDR1 is LNHNV and CDR2 YYDKDF (reference sequence). The CDR3 loop spans 17 amino acids. Trimming took 1 base from V and 3 from J, leaving 17 bases between them. The CDR3 DNA is TGTGCCACCAGCAGAGGTAGAGGGGGATTTCAGACAGATACGCAGTATTTT. It specifies CATSRGRGGFQTDTQYF.

V usage is TRBV11-1 and J usage is TRBJ2-3; D is uncertain. The germline CDR1 and CDR2 sequences are SGHAT and FQDESV (reference sequence). This CDR3 is 14 amino acids long. V dropped 6 bases and J dropped 2 bases, with 12 bases sitting between them. CDR3 coding DNA: TGTGCCAGCAGACACCAATCGTTCACAGATACGCAGTATTTT. As protein: CASRHQSFTDTQYF.

V is TRBV2 and J is TRBJ1-5; a weak D match, TRBD1 (6 bases). Germline lookup yields CDR1 SNHLY and CDR2 FYNNEI. With 3 bases removed from V and 3 bases from J, the gap between germline ends came to 9 bases. The CDR3 has 14 amino acids. The CDR3 sequence is CASSDRGPNQPQHF. As DNA, the CDR3 is TGTGCCAGCAGTGACAGGGGACCCAATCAGCCCCAGCATTTT.

This rearrangement joins TRBV15 to TRBJ1-4; 7 bases agree with TRBD1. CDR1 LNHNV and CDR2 YYDKDF come from the germline V gene (reference sequence). Unmatched junction bases numbered 3, after V lost 1 base and J lost 4 bases. The CDR3 covers 15 residues. In DNA form, the CDR3 reads TGTGCCACCAGCAGAGTTCAGGGGGATAATGAAAAACTGTTTTTT. Translation gives CATSRVQGDNEKLFF.

J is TRBJ2-6 and V is TRBV6-5, with 7 nucleotides matching TRBD2. After removal of 5 bases from V and 0 bases from J, the junction contained 1 base not matched to a gene. Germline V gives CDR1 MNHEY, CDR2 SVGAGI. The CDR3 sequence is 15 residues long. The CDR3 sequence is CASSSGTSGANVLTF. CDR3 in DNA: TGTGCCAGCAGTAGCGGGACCTCTGGGGCCAACGTCCTGACTTTC.